The subject of this entry is one T cell receptor (beta chain). The sample originates from a study of blood T cell repertoires in COVID-19. The wider study: COVID-19 samples, acute and convalescent, were from the United States, Italy and Spain.

As originally analysed: Nucleated cell number was recorded as an estimate derived from reference gene primer amplification. The assay was immunoSEQ multiplex PCR, and TCRdb's table has in-frame clones only and misses some. Clone size and the V and J calls come from that table; the DNA yielded D and trimming. The table has 150,000 to 200,000 clones, more than 75% seen once. Sequencing was carried out using peripheral blood. The receptor was derived from a human donor in a cohort sampled during active COVID-19.

The CDR3 spells CASRRDRGRTGEAFF. CDR3 nucleotides: TGTGCCAGCAGGCGGGACAGGGGGAGGACGGGTGAAGCTTTCTTT. The chain joins TRBV6-6 to TRBJ1-1; 11 nucleotides match TRBD1. The CDR3 totals 15 residues. V lost 6 bases, J lost 7 bases, and 10 bases stayed unmatched. Per germline, CDR1 MNHNY and CDR2 SVGAGI (reference sequence).